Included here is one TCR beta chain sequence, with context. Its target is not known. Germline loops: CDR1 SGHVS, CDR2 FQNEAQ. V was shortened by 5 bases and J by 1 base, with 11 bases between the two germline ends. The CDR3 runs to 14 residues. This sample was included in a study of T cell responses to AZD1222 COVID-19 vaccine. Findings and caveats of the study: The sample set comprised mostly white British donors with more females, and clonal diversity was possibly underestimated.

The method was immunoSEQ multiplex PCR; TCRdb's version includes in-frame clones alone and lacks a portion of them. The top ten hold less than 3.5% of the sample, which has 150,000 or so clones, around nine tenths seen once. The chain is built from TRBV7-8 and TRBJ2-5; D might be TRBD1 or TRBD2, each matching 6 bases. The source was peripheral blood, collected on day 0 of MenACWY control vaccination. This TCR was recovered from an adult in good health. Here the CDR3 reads CASSLGGSQETQYF. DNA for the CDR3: TGTGCCAGCAGCCTAGGGGGGTCCCAAGAGACCCAGTACTTC.